One TCR beta chain is described in this entry. Its antigen is unidentified. These data are taken from a study of T cells after posttransplantation cyclophosphamide. Study-wide results and limits: Donor CD8+ memory clones often dominated recipient blood repertoires at later times. After PTCy, TRB diversity resembled that of CNI/methotrexate controls.

CDR1 SGHAT and CDR2 FQDESV come from the germline V gene (reference sequence). V was cut by 5 bases and J by 8 bases, with 13 bases left in between. The CDR3 contains 14 residues. This related bone marrow graft donor gave peripheral blood on the day of marrow donation. Assay: immunoSEQ multiplex PCR; the TCRdb copy retains only in-frame clones and omits some. The sample records 22,000 or so clones, roughly 67% being singletons. The receptor was isolated from a woman aged 55-69 years in good health, CMV-negative, and a related stem cell transplant donor. The chain links TRBV11-1 to TRBJ1-6, with D tentatively TRBD1 (5 bases). The sequenced sample consisted of memory CD4+ T cells sorted from PBMCs. The CDR3 region has the DNA TGTGCCAGCAGCCTTTTTGGGGGGGATTCACCCCTCCACTTT. This translates into CASSLFGGDSPLHF.